Sequencing of this T cell receptor (beta chain) was carried out in a study of immune heterogeneity within non-small cell lung tumors (dated by TCRdb to the late 2010s). Background for the entire study: By histology, a handful of squamous cell carcinomas, 10 non-squamous carcinomas and 1 tumor not otherwise specified were included. Whole-exome sequencing, RNA-seq and TCR beta repertoire sequencing were combined for multiple spatially distinct regions from each NSCLC tumor so that intratumoral immune heterogeneity could be examined. TCR repertoire analysis included under 60 tumor loci from 15 patients, whereas transcriptome data included only 44 loci from around eleven patients. Neoantigen binding to each patient's HLA alleles was predicted with netMHCpan-3.0 for mutant peptides of 8 to 11 amino acids. General study outcomes and caveats: A statistically significant but moderate positive correlation (R roughly 0.3) was observed between local T-cell repertoire clonality and local tumor mutational burden. High-frequency TCR beta clonotypes were found to be largely distinct between individual patients. Within a patient, the same dominant CDR3B clonotypes appeared at multiple loci, but different tumor locations also contained unique high-frequency clones.

Genomic DNA extracted from bulk tumor tissue served as TCR template, with roughly 610 ng gDNA amplified per sample. During surgery, multiple biopsies were taken from each primary tumor, with sampling sites spaced as far apart as possible within the tumor mass. The study cohort was described as untreated, and patients were newly diagnosed NSCLC cases undergoing curative surgery. The donor group was made up of about 14 newly diagnosed non-small cell lung cancer patients undergoing surgery with curative intent. Two independent pathologists examined the resected tumor masses. Only high-quality DNA and RNA samples were carried forward to sequencing. Regarding this clonotype: Its target antigen remains unknown. It has no much larger one-base neighbor in the sample; base qualities were not kept.

Counted from cysteine to phenylalanine, this CDR3 has 15 amino acids. Of all the DNA, just the CDR3 is kept, 45 bases in frame from base 1. The TCR beta CDR3 region was amplified with a multiplex PCR system, in which a first round of about 10 cycles was run using 32 V-gene forward and 13 J-gene reverse primers. A QIAGEN Multiplex PCR Kit was used for first-round PCR, and the primer sequences were filed in Chinese patent CN105087789A. Illumina universal primers were added in a second PCR round performed with the Phusion High-Fidelity PCR Kit. TCR libraries were paired-end sequenced at 151 bp read length on the Illumina HiSeq X Ten platform. As for the original processing: Cutadapt removed reads without multiplex PCR primers, PEAR merged read pairs, and MiXCR with default settings called CDR3 regions. Repertoire diversity used Shannon entropy, and clonality was computed as one minus Shannon entropy divided by ln of productive unique sequence count. Dominant or high-frequency T-cell clones were defined as clonotypes at frequencies of at least 0.5%. TCRdb took the public reads, trimmed them with fastp at Q25, ran MiXCR for clone calling and kept in-frame beta chains. Rows merge per CDR3 protein into single entries with the most common DNA and genes. TCRdb, rather than the study authors, made the V and J calls. This sample lists 21,000 or so distinct CDR3 sequences; approximately 30% were detected once. The ten largest account for around 4% of the sample.

The sequencing sample was made of lung tumor tissue. The rearrangement combines TRBV3-2 with TRBJ1-6; the table names TRBD1, a call not compared with the DNA. TRBV3-2 has pseudogene status. The receptor's source is a man between 35 and 55 years old with non-small cell lung cancer. The sequenced DNA: TGTGCCAGCAGCCAAGATCGGGGGAGCACCTCACCCCCCCACTTT. This translates into CASSQDRGSTSPPHF.